This T cell receptor beta chain came from a study of blood T cells in healthy people across ages. General study findings and limits: Underestimates were what the diversity estimates from one million T cells were considered to be. PBMCs left unsorted prevented a conclusive naive versus antigen-experienced comparison.

To note about this clonotype: Its matching antigen is unknown.

A second about 7 to 12 cycle PCR used barcoded and J-beta primers. MiXCR, applied by TCRdb to the 5' RACE reads, yields one record per CDR3 protein. This sample has some 1.1 million distinct CDR3 sequences; more than 30% occur once, and the top ten carry 13%. V lost 0 bases and J lost 4, with 9 bases in between. This CDR3 has 14 residues. CDR1 SGHDN and CDR2 FVKESK come from the germline V gene. The J gene is TRBJ1-2, the V gene TRBV14; D unclear. The source material was blood. This TCR was recovered from a man between 18 and 35 years old in good health. Written as DNA, the CDR3 is TGTGCCAGCAGCCAAGAGACCCTGACCTATGGCTACACCTTC. Amino acid sequence: CASSQETLTYGYTF.